This note documents a single TCR beta chain sequence. This specimen belongs to a study of shared clonotypes between healthy human individuals. Study context: Each donor contributed plates that comprised three CD4 naive, three CD4 memory, two CD8 naive and one CD8 memory.

A split of CD4+ cells into CD45RA+ naive and CD45RA-negative memory subsets was performed. Germline values: CDR1 GTSNPN, CDR2 SVGIG (reference sequence). The CDR3 loop spans 15 amino acids. The V and J ends lost 0 bases and 5 bases, in that order; junction bases with no gene match: 9. The test was conducted at deep level. As originally analysed: Filtering differed since immunoSEQ provided only junctions, with no quality scores. TCRdb's table, derived via immunoSEQ multiplex PCR, lists solely in-frame clones and lacks some. V and J calls plus clone size are reproduced from that table; the DNA served to infer D and trimming. Counted here are some 200,000 clones, about 69% occurring once; the ten biggest clones make up around 10%.

The sequence derives from a man aged 25-40 years in good health. Sequencing was carried out using memory CD4+ T cells sorted from blood. Sample subset: CD45RA-negative fraction. The V call is TRBV30, the J call TRBJ1-1; 7 nucleotides agree with TRBD1. CDR3: CAWSVYRGQRTEAFF. CDR3 DNA: TGTGCCTGGAGTGTTTATAGGGGGCAGAGAACTGAAGCTTTCTTT.